This TCR beta chain is from a study of OX40 agonist ivuxolimab in advanced cancers. Clones were read by immunoSEQ multiplex PCR, and TCRdb kept only the in-frame ones, dropping some. The data contain about 90,000 clones, roughly 90% of them singletons. Per germline, CDR1 SGHRS and CDR2 YFSETQ. V gave up 4 bases and J gave up 7 bases, with 12 bases separating them. This CDR3 region has 13 residues. The chain couples TRBV5-1 to TRBJ2-1, with D uncertain. The starting material was CD4+ or CD8+ T cells sorted from blood, obtained in a trial of the OX40 agonist ivuxolimab. This receptor was obtained from an adult with an advanced solid tumor such as melanoma, head and neck, liver or kidney cancer. CDR3 nucleotide sequence: TGCGCCAGCAGCCCCGATCCACAGAATGAGCAGTTCTTC. Protein product: CASSPDPQNEQFF.